This is a list of T cell receptor beta chains from one sample in a study of preoperative IRX-2 immunotherapy in early breast cancer. TCRdb's copy holds only in-frame clones and misses some; the assay was immunoSEQ multiplex PCR. The data show around 25,000 clones, roughly four fifths seen once. The sample in question was lymph node tissue, obtained after IRX-2 immunotherapy. The origin of the receptors is a human donor with breast cancer. The CDR3 runs from the conserved cysteine through the conserved F or W. D genes are given only for firm matches.

>TRBJ2-7|TRBV13|TRBD2
TGTGCCAGCAGCTTAGGTCTATTTAGCGGGAGCTCCTACGAGCAGTACTTC
CASSLGLFSGSSYEQYF
>TRBJ2-6|TRBV6-8|TRBD1
TGTGCCAGCAGTTTACGGACAGGGGGCTCTGGGGCCAACGTCCTGACTTTC
CASSLRTGGSGANVLTF
>TRBJ1-5|TRBV19|.
TGTGCCAGTAGTACCCCGTCTGGGGGCCAGCCCCAGCATTTT
CASSTPSGGQPQHF
>TRBJ2-2|TRBV12-5|.
TGTGCTAGTGGTTTGGGGAGGGGTCAGAGCACCGGGGAGCTGTTTTTT
CASGLGRGQSTGELFF
>TRBJ2-2|TRBV11-3|.
TGTGCCAGCAATATTGGACAAGGGAAGGGGGAGCTGTTTTTT
CASNIGQGKGELFF
>TRBJ1-2|TRBV6-8|TRBD1
TGTGCCAGCAGTTACTCAGACAGGGTCTATGGCTACACCTTC
CASSYSDRVYGYTF
>TRBJ1-1|TRBV10-2|.
TGCGCCAGCAGTGGTTGGGGGAACACTGAAGCTTTCTTT
CASSGWGNTEAFF
>TRBJ1-5|TRBV19|.
TGTGCCAGTAGTGCCACAGGGCTTGGGAACGGGTATAGCAATCAGCCCCAGCATTTT
CASSATGLGNGYSNQPQHF
>TRBJ1-4|TRBV28|.
TGTGCCAGCAGTTCCCAAACAGGGCTCAATGAAAAACTGTTTTTT
CASSSQTGLNEKLFF
>TRBJ2-7|TRBV5-1|TRBD1
TGCGCCAGCAGCGTATTACCTGGACAGGTGGTCGAGCAGTACTTC
CASSVLPGQVVEQYF
>TRBJ2-3|TRBV6-8|TRBD2
TGTGCCAGCACTCTTGGCGGGAGAACAGATACGCAGTATTTT
CASTLGGRTDTQYF
>TRBJ1-2|TRBV6-8|TRBD1
TGTGCCATCAGTGCGACGGGACAGGGCTATGGCTACACCTTC
CAISATGQGYGYTF